The rows below give T cell receptor beta chains drawn from one sample of a study of shared clonotypes between healthy human individuals. Profiling relied on immunoSEQ multiplex PCR, and the TCRdb table lists in-frame clones only, not all of them. Of around 1.5 million clones detected, approximately 98% appear once; the ten largest clones hold approximately 0.45%. Material for sequencing was naive CD4+ T cells sorted from blood. These receptors came from a young man in good health. CDR3s include the opening cysteine and the closing phenylalanine or tryptophan. Each record gives: CDR3 protein, CDR3 DNA, D gene, J gene, V gene, CDR3 length, clone size. The D gene is left open where the match is weak. Clone size is not always given. Where it is, it says once, few, many or a class for expanded clones.

CDR3 protein: CASRGTVGGYGYTF
CDR3 DNA: TGCGCCAGCAGGGGGACGGTGGGTGGCTATGGCTACACCTTC
D gene: NA
J gene: TRBJ1-2
V gene: TRBV5-1
CDR3 length: 14
clone size: NA

CDR3 protein: CASSFHGGVTYEQYF
CDR3 DNA: TGTGCCAGCAGTTTCCATGGGGGGGTAACCTACGAGCAGTACTTC
D gene: TRBD2
J gene: TRBJ2-7
V gene: TRBV5-8
CDR3 length: 15
clone size: once

CDR3 protein: CASSGQSRDRGGQPQHF
CDR3 DNA: TGTGCCAGCAGCGGCCAGTCCCGGGACAGGGGGGGTCAGCCCCAGCATTTT
D gene: NA
J gene: TRBJ1-5
V gene: TRBV21-1
CDR3 length: 17
clone size: NA

CDR3 protein: CAWSVQGKYEQYF
CDR3 DNA: TGTGCCTGGAGTGTACAGGGGAAATACGAGCAGTACTTC
D gene: TRBD1
J gene: TRBJ2-7
V gene: TRBV30
CDR3 length: 13
clone size: once

CDR3 protein: CASSQDYPVGGRGETQYF
CDR3 DNA: TGCGCCAGCAGCCAAGATTATCCAGTGGGCGGGAGGGGAGAGACCCAGTACTTC
D gene: TRBD2
J gene: TRBJ2-5
V gene: TRBV4-3
CDR3 length: 18
clone size: NA

CDR3 protein: CASSFPWDRGYEQYF
CDR3 DNA: TGTGCCAGCAGTTTCCCCTGGGACAGGGGGTACGAGCAGTACTTC
D gene: TRBD1
J gene: TRBJ2-7
V gene: TRBV28
CDR3 length: 15
clone size: NA

CDR3 protein: CASSLDGGNTEAFF
CDR3 DNA: TGCGCCAGCAGCTTGGACGGCGGGAACACTGAAGCTTTCTTT
D gene: NA
J gene: TRBJ1-1
V gene: TRBV5-1
CDR3 length: 14
clone size: NA

CDR3 protein: CASSIRVSGMNEQFF
CDR3 DNA: TGTGCCAGTAGTATCCGCGTTTCGGGGATGAATGAGCAGTTCTTC
D gene: NA
J gene: TRBJ2-1
V gene: TRBV19
CDR3 length: 15
clone size: NA

CDR3 protein: CASTLGGTLLNTEAFF
CDR3 DNA: TGTGCCAGCACCTTAGGGGGGACTCTCCTGAACACTGAAGCTTTCTTT
D gene: NA
J gene: TRBJ1-1
V gene: TRBV7-9
CDR3 length: 16
clone size: NA

CDR3 protein: CAAGPGKGTDTQYF
CDR3 DNA: TGTGCCGCGGGACCAGGGAAGGGAACAGATACGCAGTATTTT
D gene: NA
J gene: TRBJ2-3
V gene: TRBV5-4
CDR3 length: 14
clone size: NA

CDR3 protein: CAWTVSTDTQYF
CDR3 DNA: TGTGCCTGGACAGTTAGCACAGATACGCAGTATTTT
D gene: NA
J gene: TRBJ2-3
V gene: TRBV30
CDR3 length: 12
clone size: NA

CDR3 protein: CASSLLRPPYGAETQYF
CDR3 DNA: TGTGCCAGCAGTTTACTCCGGCCACCCTATGGGGCGGAGACCCAGTACTTC
D gene: NA
J gene: TRBJ2-5
V gene: TRBV28
CDR3 length: 17
clone size: NA

CDR3 protein: CASSPGQGDYGYTF
CDR3 DNA: TGCGCCAGCAGCCCCGGACAGGGGGATTATGGCTACACCTTC
D gene: TRBD1
J gene: TRBJ1-2
V gene: TRBV5-1
CDR3 length: 14
clone size: NA

CDR3 protein: CASSFRGNQPQHF
CDR3 DNA: TGTGCCAGCAGTTTCAGGGGCAATCAGCCCCAGCATTTT
D gene: NA
J gene: TRBJ1-5
V gene: TRBV6-6
CDR3 length: 13
clone size: NA

CDR3 protein: CASSAGPKVTEAFF
CDR3 DNA: TGTGCCAGCAGCGCGGGACCGAAGGTCACTGAAGCTTTCTTT
D gene: NA
J gene: TRBJ1-1
V gene: TRBV7-9
CDR3 length: 14
clone size: NA

CDR3 protein: CASSRAGGRATGTQYF
CDR3 DNA: TGTGCCAGCAGCCGCGCTGGCGGGAGGGCGACAGGGACCCAGTACTTC
D gene: TRBD2
J gene: TRBJ2-5
V gene: TRBV7-8
CDR3 length: 16
clone size: NA

CDR3 protein: CASSSRISGLNEAFF
CDR3 DNA: TGCGCCAGCAGCTCGAGGATTTCCGGGTTGAATGAAGCTTTCTTT
D gene: NA
J gene: TRBJ1-1
V gene: TRBV5-1
CDR3 length: 15
clone size: NA

CDR3 protein: CAISEGISKNTIYF
CDR3 DNA: TGTGCCATCAGCGAGGGGATTTCTAAAAACACCATATATTTT
D gene: NA
J gene: TRBJ1-3
V gene: TRBV10-3
CDR3 length: 14
clone size: NA

CDR3 protein: CASSVGTSLDNEQFF
CDR3 DNA: TGTGCCAGCAGCGTCGGGACTAGCCTCGACAATGAGCAGTTCTTC
D gene: TRBD2
J gene: TRBJ2-1
V gene: TRBV9
CDR3 length: 15
clone size: NA

CDR3 protein: CASSLMGNTEAFF
CDR3 DNA: TGTGCCAGCAGCTTAATGGGGAACACTGAAGCTTTCTTT
D gene: NA
J gene: TRBJ1-1
V gene: TRBV11-2
CDR3 length: 13
clone size: NA

CDR3 protein: CAWSLRASSGNTIYF
CDR3 DNA: TGTGCCTGGAGTCTCAGAGCGTCCTCTGGAAACACCATATATTTT
D gene: NA
J gene: TRBJ1-3
V gene: TRBV30
CDR3 length: 15
clone size: NA

CDR3 protein: CASSSQREGRSYNEQFF
CDR3 DNA: TGTGCCAGCAGTAGCCAGCGGGAGGGCCGGTCCTACAATGAGCAGTTCTTC
D gene: TRBD2
J gene: TRBJ2-1
V gene: TRBV27
CDR3 length: 17
clone size: NA

CDR3 protein: CASSLAGSQDTQYF
CDR3 DNA: TGTGCCAGCAGTCTGGCGGGATCACAAGATACGCAGTATTTT
D gene: NA
J gene: TRBJ2-3
V gene: TRBV28
CDR3 length: 14
clone size: NA

CDR3 protein: CASSKGGLAGGTYSYNEQFF
CDR3 DNA: TGTGCCAGCAGCAAAGGGGGACTAGCGGGAGGAACCTACTCCTACAATGAGCAGTTCTTC
D gene: NA
J gene: TRBJ2-1
V gene: TRBV21-1
CDR3 length: 20
clone size: NA

CDR3 protein: CSVKLPERVDTQYF
CDR3 DNA: TGCAGCGTTAAGCTGCCCGAAAGAGTTGATACGCAGTATTTT
D gene: NA
J gene: TRBJ2-3
V gene: TRBV29-1
CDR3 length: 14
clone size: NA

CDR3 protein: CASSFISGLTGEQYF
CDR3 DNA: TGTGCCAGCTCTTTTATTTCGGGACTTACGGGCGAGCAGTACTTC
D gene: NA
J gene: TRBJ2-7
V gene: TRBV6-6
CDR3 length: 15
clone size: NA

CDR3 protein: CASSQEAASDTQYF
CDR3 DNA: TGCGCCAGCAGCCAAGAAGCAGCATCCGATACGCAGTATTTT
D gene: NA
J gene: TRBJ2-3
V gene: TRBV4-3
CDR3 length: 14
clone size: NA

CDR3 protein: CASRTGLANEQYF
CDR3 DNA: TGTGCCAGCAGGACGGGACTAGCGAACGAGCAGTACTTC
D gene: TRBD2
J gene: TRBJ2-7
V gene: TRBV2
CDR3 length: 13
clone size: NA

CDR3 protein: CASSLLQRGSYEQYF
CDR3 DNA: TGTGCCAGCAGCTTACTCCAGCGGGGCTCCTACGAGCAGTACTTC
D gene: TRBD2
J gene: TRBJ2-7
V gene: TRBV11-2
CDR3 length: 15
clone size: NA

CDR3 protein: CASSLDEVGSASTDTQYF
CDR3 DNA: TGCGCCAGCAGCTTGGACGAGGTTGGATCGGCTAGCACAGATACGCAGTATTTT
D gene: NA
J gene: TRBJ2-3
V gene: TRBV5-1
CDR3 length: 18
clone size: NA

CDR3 protein: CASSLYSYEQYF
CDR3 DNA: TGTGCCAGCAGCTTATATTCGTACGAGCAGTACTTC
D gene: NA
J gene: TRBJ2-7
V gene: TRBV7-9
CDR3 length: 12
clone size: NA

CDR3 protein: CASGMVRADTQYF
CDR3 DNA: TGTGCCAGCGGAATGGTTCGGGCAGATACGCAGTATTTT
D gene: NA
J gene: TRBJ2-3
V gene: TRBV27
CDR3 length: 13
clone size: NA

CDR3 protein: CATQGSGYGYTF
CDR3 DNA: TGTGCCACCCAAGGGAGTGGCTATGGCTACACCTTC
D gene: NA
J gene: TRBJ1-2
V gene: TRBV19
CDR3 length: 12
clone size: NA

CDR3 protein: CASSLVTSGHTQYF
CDR3 DNA: TGTGCCAGCAGCTTAGTCACTAGCGGGCATACGCAGTATTTT
D gene: TRBD2
J gene: TRBJ2-3
V gene: TRBV7-8
CDR3 length: 14
clone size: NA

CDR3 protein: CASSHPGQGAYEQYF
CDR3 DNA: TGTGCCAGCTCACACCCGGGACAGGGGGCTTACGAGCAGTACTTC
D gene: TRBD1
J gene: TRBJ2-7
V gene: TRBV18
CDR3 length: 15
clone size: NA

CDR3 protein: CAISRTGTPSSGANVLTF
CDR3 DNA: TGTGCCATCAGTAGAACCGGGACGCCAAGCTCTGGGGCCAACGTCCTGACTTTC
D gene: NA
J gene: TRBJ2-6
V gene: TRBV10-3
CDR3 length: 18
clone size: once

CDR3 protein: CASSTGGLRPYEQYF
CDR3 DNA: TGTGCCAGCAGCACAGGGGGCTTAAGGCCGTACGAGCAGTACTTC
D gene: TRBD1
J gene: TRBJ2-7
V gene: TRBV6-1
CDR3 length: 15
clone size: NA

CDR3 protein: CASRAEVGEAFF
CDR3 DNA: TGTGCCAGCAGGGCAGAGGTTGGTGAAGCTTTCTTT
D gene: NA
J gene: TRBJ1-1
V gene: TRBV2
CDR3 length: 12
clone size: NA

CDR3 protein: CASSLPGNYEQYF
CDR3 DNA: TGTGCCAGCAGTTTACCAGGAAACTACGAGCAGTACTTC
D gene: NA
J gene: TRBJ2-7
V gene: TRBV28
CDR3 length: 13
clone size: NA

CDR3 protein: CAWSISSGFYGYTF
CDR3 DNA: TGTGCCTGGAGTATCAGCAGCGGCTTCTATGGCTACACCTTC
D gene: NA
J gene: TRBJ1-2
V gene: TRBV30
CDR3 length: 14
clone size: NA

CDR3 protein: CASSPQLSTQETQYF
CDR3 DNA: TGTGCCAGCAGCCCCCAGTTATCAACACAAGAGACCCAGTACTTC
D gene: NA
J gene: TRBJ2-5
V gene: TRBV9
CDR3 length: 15
clone size: NA

CDR3 protein: CASSALQGGFPRGTDTQYF
CDR3 DNA: TGTGCCAGCAGCGCCCTCCAGGGGGGATTTCCCCGCGGCACAGATACGCAGTATTTT
D gene: NA
J gene: TRBJ2-3
V gene: TRBV9
CDR3 length: 19
clone size: once

CDR3 protein: CASSELQGVGGNTIYF
CDR3 DNA: TGTGCCAGCAGTGAACTGCAAGGCGTAGGAGGAAACACCATATATTTT
D gene: NA
J gene: TRBJ1-3
V gene: TRBV25-1
CDR3 length: 16
clone size: NA

CDR3 protein: CASSFLYEQYF
CDR3 DNA: TGTGCCAGCAGTTTTTTATACGAGCAGTACTTC
D gene: NA
J gene: TRBJ2-7
V gene: TRBV28
CDR3 length: 11
clone size: NA

CDR3 protein: CASSESLLGNNEQFF
CDR3 DNA: TGTGCCAGCAGTGAATCCCTACTAGGCAACAATGAGCAGTTCTTC
D gene: NA
J gene: TRBJ2-1
V gene: TRBV25-1
CDR3 length: 15
clone size: NA

CDR3 protein: CASSFQTQYF
CDR3 DNA: TGTGCCAGCAGCTTTCAGACCCAGTACTTC
D gene: NA
J gene: TRBJ2-5
V gene: TRBV11-2
CDR3 length: 10
clone size: NA

CDR3 protein: CASSAGPALETPYIF
CDR3 DNA: NA
D gene: NA
J gene: TRBJ1-3
V gene: TRBV6-5
CDR3 length: 15
clone size: once

CDR3 protein: CASRAGQSEQFF
CDR3 DNA: TGTGCCAGCAGGGCAGGACAGTCTGAGCAGTTCTTC
D gene: NA
J gene: TRBJ2-1
V gene: TRBV7-3
CDR3 length: 12
clone size: NA

CDR3 protein: CASTAGTPSNTGELFF
CDR3 DNA: TGTGCCAGCACCGCAGGGACACCTTCGAACACCGGGGAGCTGTTTTTT
D gene: NA
J gene: TRBJ2-2
V gene: TRBV5-4
CDR3 length: 16
clone size: NA

CDR3 protein: CASSEVNRGYNEQFF
CDR3 DNA: TGTGCCAGCAGTGAAGTAAACAGGGGCTACAATGAGCAGTTCTTC
D gene: TRBD1
J gene: TRBJ2-1
V gene: TRBV6-1
CDR3 length: 15
clone size: NA

CDR3 protein: CAISESSGRASGEQFF
CDR3 DNA: TGTGCCATCAGTGAGTCGAGTGGGAGGGCCTCTGGAGAGCAGTTCTTC
D gene: TRBD2
J gene: TRBJ2-1
V gene: TRBV10-3
CDR3 length: 16
clone size: once

CDR3 protein: CASSDLPGQSYEQYF
CDR3 DNA: TGTGCCAGCAGTGACCTACCGGGACAGTCCTACGAGCAGTACTTC
D gene: TRBD1
J gene: TRBJ2-7
V gene: TRBV6-1
CDR3 length: 15
clone size: once

CDR3 protein: CASRPGRSNTEAFF
CDR3 DNA: TGTGCCTCTAGACCCGGGAGGTCGAACACTGAAGCTTTCTTT
D gene: NA
J gene: TRBJ1-1
V gene: TRBV18
CDR3 length: 14
clone size: once

CDR3 protein: CASSASRGAYEQYF
CDR3 DNA: TGTGCCAGCAGCGCAAGCCGGGGGGCCTACGAGCAGTACTTC
D gene: TRBD2
J gene: TRBJ2-7
V gene: TRBV5-4
CDR3 length: 14
clone size: NA

CDR3 protein: CASSDPGSTTDTQYF
CDR3 DNA: TGTGCCAGTAGCGACCCAGGGTCTACCACAGATACGCAGTATTTT
D gene: NA
J gene: TRBJ2-3
V gene: TRBV19
CDR3 length: 15
clone size: NA

CDR3 protein: CASSEFTSGSNEQFF
CDR3 DNA: TGTGCCAGCAGTGAGTTTACTAGCGGGAGCAATGAGCAGTTCTTC
D gene: TRBD2
J gene: TRBJ2-1
V gene: TRBV2
CDR3 length: 15
clone size: NA

CDR3 protein: CASSRAIAKNIQYF
CDR3 DNA: TGTGCCAGCAGCCGTGCCATAGCCAAAAACATTCAGTACTTC
D gene: NA
J gene: TRBJ2-4
V gene: TRBV6-9
CDR3 length: 14
clone size: NA